Listed here are 21 T cell receptor beta chains from one sample, sequenced in a study of blood T cell repertoires in COVID-19 (dated by TCRdb to 2018 to 2020). Library preparation employed the immunoSEQ multiplex PCR assay. Entries here come from immuneACCESS through TCRdb and include only in-frame sequences with V and J called. Some clones fail to appear in such tables; in the studies checked, an unresolved V gene covers under half of the shortfall, and the cause of the remainder is unknown. The sample records approximately 72,000 clones, around nine tenths of which are singletons. Less than 15% of the sample is in the top ten clones. Sequencing was carried out using peripheral blood. All receptors derive from an older woman with acute or convalescent COVID-19.

The chain combines TRBV11-2 with TRBJ2-7, with 9 bases aligning to TRBD1. J lost 3 bases, V lost 10 bases, and 4 bases had no gene match. The CDR3 totals 12 residues. The germline V gene encodes CDR1 SGHAT and CDR2 FQNNGV. Here the CDR3 DNA reads TGTGCCACCTTGGACAGGGGCTACGAGCAGTACTTC. Translating it yields CATLDRGYEQYF.

V gene TRBV28 combines with J gene TRBJ2-3; D call uncertain. Germline CDR1 and CDR2: MDHEN and SYDVKM. Trimming took off 4 bases at V and 6 bases at J, with 5 bases between the two ends. This CDR3 comprises 11 residues. The CDR3 sequence is CASSSRDTQYF. CDR3 nucleotide sequence: TGTGCCAGCAGTTCCCGGGATACGCAGTATTTT.

The rearrangement uses TRBV10-3 and TRBJ2-7; TRBD1 might be the D (5 bases). V dropped 6 bases and J dropped 1 base, with 13 bases sitting between them. Germline V CDR1 and CDR2: ENHRY, SYGVKD. CDR3 length: 14 amino acids. CDR3 protein: CAIRPDSLSYEQYF. The CDR3 DNA reads as TGTGCCATCAGGCCCGACAGCTTATCCTACGAGCAGTACTTC.

The chain couples TRBV2 to TRBJ1-4, with 8 bases matching TRBD1. Trimming cost V 8 bases and J 8 bases; bases outside gene matches: 7. Per germline, CDR1 SNHLY and CDR2 FYNNEI. The CDR3 is 13 residues long. The CDR3 spells CASQEDRVEKLFF. The CDR3 DNA follows: TGTGCCAGCCAGGAGGACAGGGTGGAAAAACTGTTTTTT.

The chain carries TRBV28 and TRBJ2-6, with D hard to call. The V gene lost 6 bases and the J gene lost 4 bases, with 16 bases spanning the gap. This CDR3 is built from 16 residues. CDR1 is MDHEN, CDR2 SYDVKM, per germline. CDR3 in DNA: TGTGCCAGCAGCCCTTCTGGCGGATACGGGGCCAACGTCCTGACTTTC. It encodes CASSPSGGYGANVLTF.

DNA of the CDR3: TGTGCCAGCACACCCCGGCCGGGGATTTCACCCCTCCACTTT. This gives the protein CASTPRPGISPLHF. The chain uses TRBV27 and TRBJ1-6; D unclear. The CDR3 sequence is 14 residues long. Between the trimmed V and J ends, which lost 7 bases and 9 bases, there was a span of 16 bases. Germline-derived CDR1 and CDR2 are MNHEY and SMNVEV (reference sequence).

The chain joins TRBV19 to TRBJ2-2; D gene ambiguous. The CDR3 is 13 amino acids. In germline, CDR1 is LNHDA, CDR2 SQIVND (reference sequence). With 4 bases removed from V and 2 bases from J, the gap between germline ends came to 5 bases. In DNA, the CDR3 is TGTGCCAGTAGTAACAGAAACACCGGGGAGCTGTTTTTT. This translates into CASSNRNTGELFF.

In regard to this clone: At one boundary the junction diverges from the germline segment, which might be a read error. J is TRBJ1-6 and V is TRBV5-4; D perhaps matches TRBD1 (5 bases). Germline CDR1 is SGHNT and CDR2 is YYREEE (reference sequence). CDR3 length: 15 residues. This CDR3 is CASSLQGRYHSPLHF. For the CDR3, the DNA is TGTGCCAGCAGCTTGCAGGGCCGCTATCATTCACCCCTCCACTTT.

V and J are TRBV19 and TRBJ1-1; TRBD1 might be the D (6 bases). V lost 6 bases and J lost 5, with 16 bases in between. The CDR3 totals 14 residues. The V gene's germline CDR1 is LNHDA and CDR2 SQIVND (reference sequence). DNA for the CDR3: TGTGCCAGTAGCCACAGGGCCTCAGGGACTGAAGCTTTCTTT. This sequence encodes CASSHRASGTEAFF.

V is TRBV28 and J is TRBJ1-5, with 7 bases matching TRBD1. V was clipped by 4 bases and J by 6 bases; unmatched bases: 3. This CDR3 contains 13 residues. From germline, CDR1 is MDHEN and CDR2 SYDVKM. CDR3 DNA: TGTGCCAGCAGTTCCCAGGGGGGTCAGCCCCAGCATTTT. As protein: CASSSQGGQPQHF.

This clone appeared a few times. The rearrangement joins TRBV2 to TRBJ1-1; 11 nucleotides match TRBD1. The V gene's germline CDR1 is SNHLY and CDR2 FYNNEI. This CDR3 spans 13 amino acids. The V and J ends lost 8 bases and 5 bases, in that order; junction bases with no gene match: 4. The CDR3 nucleotides are TGTGCCAGCGGGGGACAGGGGGGTACTGAAGCTTTCTTT. Its protein product is CASGGQGGTEAFF.

The gene calls are TRBV5-4 and TRBJ2-7, with TRBD1 matching over 10 bases. This CDR3 has 15 residues. Germline V lookup: CDR1 SGHNT, CDR2 YYREEE (reference sequence). V trimming: 4 bases; J trimming: 1 base; junction bases outside the gene matches: 5. CDR3 in amino acids: CASSRDRGQSYEQYF. The CDR3 region has the DNA TGTGCCAGCAGCCGGGACAGGGGACAGTCCTACGAGCAGTACTTC.

The genes are TRBV2 and TRBJ1-6; TRBD1 aligns across 9 bases. The CDR3 consists of 20 residues. Trimming at V came to 5 bases and at J to 0 bases, leaving 14 bases not matched to a gene. The germline V gene encodes CDR1 SNHLY and CDR2 FYNNEI. The CDR3 DNA reads TGTGCCAGCAGTCTCCGGGCAGACAGGGGGAGAAGCTCCTATAATTCACCCCTCCACTTT. It translates to CASSLRADRGRSSYNSPLHF.

The chain has TRBV3-1 (or the pseudogene TRBV3-2) and TRBJ2-1, with 11 bases fitting TRBD1. The germline V gene has CDR1 LGHDT and CDR2 YNNKEL (reference sequence). CDR3 size: 20 residues. The V and J ends lost 5 bases and 0 bases, in that order; junction bases with no gene match: 15. CDR3 bases: TGTGCCAGCAGCGGTGTGCGGACAGGGGGCTCCGGCGGCTCCTACAATGAGCAGTTCTTC. Its protein product is CASSGVRTGGSGGSYNEQFF.

The chain combines TRBV19 with TRBJ2-7; 12 nucleotides line up with TRBD2. Germline trimming cut 6 bases from V and 4 bases from J; bases unmatched to any gene: 4. Looked up from germline, CDR1 is LNHDA and CDR2 is SQIVND (reference sequence). This CDR3 is built from 14 residues. In DNA form, the CDR3 reads TGTGCCAGTAGCGAAGGACTAGCGGGGTACGAGCAGTACTTC. This sequence encodes CASSEGLAGYEQYF.

This clone occurred once. This rearrangement joins TRBV6-5 to TRBJ2-1; 8 positions agree with TRBD2. The trim removed 4 bases at V and 6 bases at J, leaving 5 bases unmatched. Germline V gene data show CDR1 as MNHEY and CDR2 as SVGAGI. CDR3 length: 14 amino acids. The DNA for the CDR3 is TGTGCCAGCAGTTGGGGGACTAGGGCCAATGAGCAGTTCTTC. It translates to CASSWGTRANEQFF.

This clone was counted once. V is TRBV19 and J is TRBJ2-5, with D perhaps TRBD2 (6 bases). This CDR3 has 15 amino acids. Germline CDR1 LNHDA, CDR2 SQIVND (reference sequence). V lost 7 bases, J lost 5 bases, and 20 bases lay in between. CDR3 protein: CASTPGPRGWETQYF. CDR3 in DNA: TGTGCCAGTACCCCGGGACCTCGGGGGTGGGAGACCCAGTACTTC.

This chain joins TRBV12-3 or TRBV12-4 and TRBJ2-4, with TRBD1 matching over 9 bases. This CDR3 has 13 amino acids. J was trimmed by 7 bases and V by 8 bases; bases with no gene match: 6. The CDR3 coding sequence is TGTGCCAGCCATCGGACAGGGGCTAACATTCAGTACTTC. Translating gives CASHRTGANIQYF.

This chain uses TRBV10-3 with TRBJ2-3, with TRBD2 matching over 9 bases. The CDR3 is made up of 17 amino acids. The germline V gene has CDR1 ENHRY and CDR2 SYGVKD. The ends lost 5 bases at V and 3 bases at J; junction bases unmatched: 12. The CDR3 loop is CAISPSGGGALTDTQYF. The CDR3 nucleotides are TGTGCCATCAGTCCGTCAGGCGGGGGGGCCTTGACAGATACGCAGTATTTT.

The V gene is TRBV28, the J gene TRBJ1-4; D not resolved. This CDR3 is 15 amino acids long. Deletions cut 7 bases from V and 3 bases from J, with 15 bases between. CDR1 and CDR2 (germline): MDHEN, SYDVKM. CDR3 protein: CASTVVEGPNEKLFF. CDR3 DNA sequence: TGTGCCAGCACTGTCGTGGAGGGTCCTAATGAAAAACTGTTTTTT.

J is TRBJ2-2 and V is TRBV11-3, with D possibly matching TRBD1 (5 bases). V lost 1 base to trimming and J lost 6 bases, with 6 bases between them. The CDR3 runs to 13 residues. In germline, CDR1 is SGHNT, CDR2 YENEEA. The CDR3 is CASSLAGSGELFF. The CDR3 nucleotides read TGTGCCAGCAGCTTAGCAGGGTCCGGGGAGCTGTTTTTT.